This TCR beta chain comes out of a study of blood T cell repertoires in COVID-19. Overall study: The United States, Italy and Spain provided the acute and convalescent COVID-19 samples.

This CDR3 has 19 amino acids. Germline V CDR1 and CDR2: LGHNA, YSLEER. Trimming took 3 bases from V and 0 from J, leaving 18 bases between them. As originally analysed: Scientists estimated how many nucleated cells there were by amplifying reference gene primers. Generated by immunoSEQ multiplex PCR, the TCRdb table keeps only in-frame clones and is missing some. V, J and clone size were drawn from that table, and D and trimming were deduced from the DNA. This sample has some 180,000 clones, with 80% to 95% found just once. Sequencing input: peripheral blood. The rearrangement joins TRBV4-3 to TRBJ2-6; D may be TRBD1 (5 bases). This TCR derives from a man between 50 and 59 years old with acute or convalescent COVID-19. The CDR3 DNA is TGCGCCAGCAGCCATTCCCGGACAAGTTCGCGCTCTGGGGCCAACGTCCTGACTTTC. Its protein is CASSHSRTSSRSGANVLTF.